The following is a TCR beta chain sequence with its context. Its specificity is not known. The source of the sample is a study of CD8 T cells in ankylosing spondylitis. V was pared by 0 bases and J by 1 base, with 6 bases of the junction left unmatched. This CDR3 has 18 amino acids. The V gene's germline CDR1 is SGHDT and CDR2 YYEEEE. Study-wide results and limits: Some of the motif variants had earlier been found in reactive arthritis patients' fluid and blood. Disease-linked clones bore a CD8+ phenotype and were relatively rare in peripheral blood. Apparently characteristic of ankylosing spondylitis blood was a TCR beta motif (roughly eight highly homologous variants). Disease-linked clones were reportedly significantly enriched in matched ankylosing spondylitis synovial fluid.

The TCR beta libraries were generated through quantitative 5'-RACE incorporating molecular barcodes. TCRdb analysed the 5' RACE reads with MiXCR anew, one entry per CDR3 protein. The table includes about 90,000 distinct CDR3 sequences, roughly 9% detected once. This clonotype originated in a male donor with ankylosing spondylitis. Sequenced sample: blood, either unsorted or a sorted T cell fraction (not recorded which). The chain recombines TRBV5-6 with TRBJ2-6, with 8 bases identical to TRBD1. CDR3 coding DNA: TGTGCCAGCAGCTTGGGGGCAGGGGGCAAATCTGGGGCCAACGTCCTGACTTTC. Its protein product is CASSLGAGGKSGANVLTF. Full variable domain (remainder filled in from reference TRBV5-6 and TRBJ2-6): DAGVTQSPTHLIKTRGQQVTLRCSPKSGHDTVSWYQQALGQGPQFIFQYYEEEERQRGNFPDRFSGHQFPNYSSELNVNALLLGDSALYLCASSLGAGGKSGANVLTFGAGSRLTVL.